The 8 T cell receptor beta chains listed next were all sequenced from one sample in a study of cytomegalovirus exposure and HLA in healthy donors. Using immunoSEQ multiplex PCR, the repertoire was profiled, and TCRdb retains in-frame clones only, with some absent. The data hold 150,000 to 200,000 clones, with roughly nine tenths observed a single time. Specimen: PBMCs. Source of these receptors: a woman aged 25 to 45 in good health and CMV-seronegative.

The CDR3, as DNA: TGTGCCACCAGCAGAGAGAGTCCAGGGGTTTGGGAGAACACTGAAGCTTTCTTT. Amino acid sequence: CATSRESPGVWENTEAFF. The genes are TRBV15 and TRBJ1-1; maybe TRBD1 (6 bases). From germline, CDR1 is LNHNV and CDR2 YYDKDF (reference sequence). The CDR3 runs to 18 residues. V lost 0 bases to trimming and J lost 1 base, with 18 bases between them. Supplemented by reference TRBV15 and TRBJ1-1, the full variable domain reads DAMVIQNPRYQVTQFGKPVTLSCSQTLNHNVMYWYQQKSSQAPKLLFHYYDKDFNNEADTPDNFQSRRPNTSFCFLDIRSPGLGDTAMYLCATSRESPGVWENTEAFFGQGTRLTVV.

The V call is TRBV29-1, the J call TRBJ2-7; no firm D call. V dropped 4 bases and J dropped 0 bases, with 10 bases sitting between them. The CDR3 totals 13 residues. CDR1 is SQVTM, CDR2 ANQGSEA, per germline. CDR3 bases: TGCAGCGTTGGAACTGACGTCTCCTACGAGCAGTACTTC. Protein sequence: CSVGTDVSYEQYF.

The chain couples TRBV10-3 to TRBJ2-5, with TRBD1 matching over 10 bases. The germline V gene has CDR1 ENHRY and CDR2 SYGVKD. With 6 bases clipped from V and 3 bases from J, the junction kept 10 bases outside the gene matches. There are 16 residues in the CDR3. The CDR3 DNA sequence: TGTGCCATCAGCGGAGATTCGGGGACAGGGGAAGAGACCCAGTACTTC. Translating it yields CAISGDSGTGEETQYF.

J is TRBJ2-2 and V is TRBV2; D possibly corresponds to TRBD2 (6 bases). In germline, CDR1 is SNHLY, CDR2 FYNNEI. This CDR3 is 14 amino acids long. The germline V and J ends were trimmed by 0 bases and 6 bases, with 8 bases remaining between them. The CDR3 nucleotides read TGTGCCAGCAGTGAAGCAGGGGAGGCCGGGGAGCTGTTTTTT. Protein product: CASSEAGEAGELFF.

J is TRBJ2-5 and V is TRBV7-9; no clear D gene. With 5 bases removed from V and 4 bases from J, the gap between germline ends came to 11 bases. From germline, CDR1 is SEHNR and CDR2 FQNEAQ (reference sequence). This CDR3 spans 13 amino acids. DNA for the CDR3: TGTGCCAGCAGCCCCGTCGGCCTAGAGACCCAGTACTTC. Its protein is CASSPVGLETQYF.

This rearrangement joins TRBV28 to TRBJ1-2; 7 bases fit TRBD1. Unmatched junction bases numbered 8, after V lost 7 bases and J lost 0 bases. The germline gives CDR1 MDHEN, CDR2 SYDVKM. CDR3 length: 15 residues. DNA of the CDR3: TGTGCCAGCATGGCCCACACAGGGGCTAACTATGGCTACACCTTC. Its protein is CASMAHTGANYGYTF.

The CDR3, as DNA: TGTGCCAGCAGCGAGGGACTAGCGGGCTACGAGCAGTACTTC. Amino acids: CASSEGLAGYEQYF. The chain links TRBV9 to TRBJ2-7, with 12 bases aligning to TRBD2. The V segment lost 3 bases and the J segment 3 bases; nucleotides outside the gene matches: 1. This CDR3 contains 14 residues. In germline, CDR1 is SGDLS, CDR2 YYNGEE.

The chain joins TRBV5-1 to TRBJ2-5, with 10 nucleotides matching TRBD2. The germline CDR1 and CDR2 sequences are SGHRS and YFSETQ. V was clipped by 3 bases and J by 4 bases; unmatched bases: 3. The CDR3 runs 14 residues. CDR3 region: CASSYRTSGETQYF. The CDR3 nucleotides are TGCGCCAGCAGCTACCGGACTAGCGGAGAGACCCAGTACTTC.